These 30 T cell receptor beta chains were sequenced from one sample in a study of cytomegalovirus exposure and HLA in healthy donors. The PCR had 60 Vbeta and 13 Jbeta primers. Profiling relied on immunoSEQ multiplex PCR, and the TCRdb table lists in-frame clones only, not all of them. The table shows roughly 150,000 clones, with 82% occurring only once. The material sequenced was PBMCs. Source of these receptors: a girl aged 2-10 years in good health and CMV-seropositive.

The gene calls are TRBV7-3 and TRBJ1-5; no firm D call. V was cut by 5 bases and J by 7 bases, with 18 bases left in between. The CDR3 consists of 15 residues. Germline CDR1 reads SGHTA; CDR2 reads FQGTGA. The CDR3, as DNA: TGTGCCAGCAGCCCGTTCCTTGGTGAGGGCCAGCCCCAGCATTTT. Its protein product is CASSPFLGEGQPQHF.

This rearrangement joins TRBV28 to TRBJ1-1; possibly TRBD1 for D (6 bases). The germline CDR1 and CDR2 sequences are MDHEN and SYDVKM. V was pared by 7 bases and J by 8 bases, with 17 bases between. CDR3 size: 13 residues. CDR3 sequence reads: CASKHQGSLEAFF. The CDR3 DNA reads TGTGCCAGCAAACATCAGGGGTCATTGGAAGCTTTCTTT.

The V call is TRBV28, the J call TRBJ1-6; D perhaps matches TRBD1 (5 bases). V gave up 2 bases and J gave up 0 bases, with 11 bases separating them. This CDR3 region has 17 residues. The germline V gene has CDR1 MDHEN and CDR2 SYDVKM. The CDR3 loop reads CASSLVRVGSYNSPLHF. CDR3 DNA sequence: TGTGCCAGCAGTTTAGTCAGGGTGGGCTCCTATAATTCACCCCTCCACTTT. Full variable domain (rest looked up from reference TRBV28 and TRBJ1-6): DVKVTQSSRYLVKRTGEKVFLECVQDMDHENMFWYRQDPGLGLRLIYFSYDVKMKEKGDIPEGYSVSREKKERFSLILESASTNQTSMYLCASSLVRVGSYNSPLHFGNGTRLTVT.

The DNA of the CDR3 is TGTGCCAGCAGTTTAACGGGAGTAAACGAGCAGTACTTC. Protein sequence: CASSLTGVNEQYF. The rearrangement joins TRBV28 to TRBJ2-7; TRBD2 is a possible D gene (6 bases). CDR1 and CDR2 from the germline V gene are MDHEN and SYDVKM. There are 13 residues in the CDR3. With 2 bases removed from V and 5 bases from J, the gap between germline ends came to 10 bases.

This chain joins TRBV4-2 and TRBJ2-6, with TRBD2 identical over 9 bases. Germline CDR1 reads LGHNA; CDR2 reads YNFKEQ. CDR3 length equals 18 residues. Losses at the gene ends were 0 bases for V and 3 bases for J; bases not matched to a gene: 6. CDR3 sequence: CASSQEHGGRGGANVLTF. The CDR3 DNA is TGTGCCAGCAGCCAAGAACATGGCGGGAGGGGTGGGGCCAACGTCCTGACTTTC.

The CDR3 nucleotides are TGTGCCAGCAGCTACCCGGGAGGCAACACCGGGGAGCTGTTTTTT. It yields the protein CASSYPGGNTGELFF. V gene TRBV7-6 combines with J gene TRBJ2-2; 7 bases map to TRBD2. The CDR3 length is 15 residues. Losses at the gene ends were 4 bases for V and 2 bases for J; bases not matched to a gene: 4. Germline V lookup: CDR1 SGHVS, CDR2 FNYEAQ.

Turning to this clone: At one of its ends the junction is not consistent with the germline gene, which may arise from a read error. The rearrangement joins TRBV7-3 to TRBJ2-3; TRBD1 matches 9 bases. This CDR3 has 17 amino acids. Germline CDR1 is SGHTA and CDR2 is FQGTGA. The CDR3 nucleotides read TGTGCCAGCAGCCTAACGGGGACAGGGAGGGCCACAGATACGCAGTATTTT. This translates into CASSLTGTGRATDTQYF. The full variable domain, completed using reference TRBV7-3 and TRBJ2-3, is GAGVSQTPSNKVTEKGKYVELRCDPISGHTALYWYRQSLGQGPEFLIYFQGTGAADDSGLPNDRFFAVRPEGSVSTLKIQRTERGDSAVYLCASSLTGTGRATDTQYFGPGTRLTVL.

The V and J genes are TRBV2 and TRBJ2-6; 7 bases fit TRBD1. J lost 4 bases, V lost 3 bases, and 6 bases had no gene match. This CDR3 has 16 amino acids. From germline, CDR1 is SNHLY and CDR2 FYNNEI. CDR3 sequence reads: CASSEYRGPGANVLTF. CDR3 DNA sequence: TGTGCCAGCAGTGAGTACAGGGGCCCAGGGGCCAACGTCCTGACTTTC.

The J gene is TRBJ2-1, the V gene TRBV12-5, with 7 bases that match TRBD2. CDR1 is LGHNT and CDR2 is FRNRAP in the germline V gene. Unmatched junction bases numbered 22, after V lost 2 bases and J lost 0 bases. The CDR3 sequence is 22 residues long. The CDR3 protein is CASGLPRNKPGEGRGSYNEQFF. The CDR3 nucleotides read TGTGCTAGTGGTTTGCCCCGGAATAAGCCGGGAGAGGGGAGGGGCTCCTACAATGAGCAGTTCTTC.

This chain joins TRBV2 and TRBJ1-2; 7 nucleotides line up with TRBD1. V was clipped by 6 bases and J by 5 bases; unmatched bases: 9. Germline V gene data show CDR1 as SNHLY and CDR2 as FYNNEI. CDR3 length: 14 amino acids. As DNA, the CDR3 is TGTGCCAGCAGGGCCCGGACAGGAGGATATGGCTACACCTTC. Translating it yields CASRARTGGYGYTF.

V gene TRBV6-1 combines with J gene TRBJ1-5; TRBD1 matches at 7 bases. Germline values: CDR1 MNHNS, CDR2 SASEGT. Germline trimming cut 3 bases from V and 7 bases from J; bases unmatched to any gene: 6. CDR3 length: 14 residues. The CDR3 bases are TGTGCCAGCAGTGAGTCAGGGGGAGGACAGCCCCAGCATTTT. Protein product: CASSESGGGQPQHF.

The J gene is TRBJ1-5, the V gene TRBV18; tentative D call: TRBD1 (6 bases). The V end was cut by 4 bases, the J end by 5 bases, with 18 bases between. The germline gives CDR1 KGHSH, CDR2 LQKENI. This CDR3 region has 16 residues. The CDR3 region is CASSRLPGQADQPQHF. The CDR3 DNA sequence: TGTGCCAGCTCACGACTACCGGGACAAGCTGATCAGCCCCAGCATTTT.

The chain recombines TRBV28 with TRBJ1-5; the D gene is possibly TRBD1 (6 bases). Germline assignment: CDR1 MDHEN and CDR2 SYDVKM. V lost 5 bases, J lost 6 bases, and 26 bases lay in between. The CDR3 sequence is 18 residues long. For the CDR3, the DNA is TGTGCCAGCAGTCCCCCTCGGCCTTATGGGAAACAGGGTCAGCCCCAGCATTTT. Its protein product is CASSPPRPYGKQGQPQHF. Filled out from reference TRBV28 and TRBJ1-5, the complete variable domain reads DVKVTQSSRYLVKRTGEKVFLECVQDMDHENMFWYRQDPGLGLRLIYFSYDVKMKEKGDIPEGYSVSREKKERFSLILESASTNQTSMYLCASSPPRPYGKQGQPQHFGDGTRLSIL.

The V call is TRBV14, the J call TRBJ1-4; 7 bases line up with TRBD1. The ends lost 1 base at V and 5 bases at J; junction bases unmatched: 7. Germline V gene sequence: CDR1 SGHDN, CDR2 FVKESK. The CDR3 is 16 residues long. CDR3 nucleotide sequence: TGTGCCAGCAGCCAAGGAACGACAGGGCAGAATGAAAAACTGTTTTTT. It yields the protein CASSQGTTGQNEKLFF.

This clone was seen only a few times. The V call is TRBV29-1, the J call TRBJ1-2; D is unclear. From germline, CDR1 is SQVTM and CDR2 ANQGSEA. Trimming pared 4 bases from V and 2 bases from J, leaving 11 bases between. The CDR3 spans 13 residues. CDR3 nucleotide sequence: TGCAGCGTTGTAGCCACAACGAACTATGGCTACACCTTC. Translated: CSVVATTNYGYTF.

The CDR3 nucleotides are TGTGCCAGCAGTTACTCTACAGGGGCTGGTGGAAACACCATATATTTT. Its protein product is CASSYSTGAGGNTIYF. The chain uses TRBV6-5 and TRBJ1-3; 7 bases fit TRBD1. V lost 0 bases to trimming and J lost 3 bases; unmatched junction nucleotides: 5. This CDR3 is built from 16 residues. The V gene's germline CDR1 is MNHEY and CDR2 SVGAGI.

This chain joins TRBV28 and TRBJ1-5; tentatively, D is TRBD1 (6 bases). The CDR3 is 13 residues long. The ends were cut back, 7 bases at V and 3 bases at J, with 10 bases in the middle. Germline CDR1 reads MDHEN; CDR2 reads SYDVKM. In nucleotides, the CDR3 is TGTGCCAGCAACCGACAGGACAATCAGCCCCAGCATTTT. This sequence encodes CASNRQDNQPQHF.

The chain recombines TRBV28 with TRBJ2-7, with TRBD1 identical over 8 bases. The CDR3 covers 16 residues. Trimming removed 6 bases from V and 4 bases from J; junction bases left unmatched: 14. CDR1 is MDHEN and CDR2 is SYDVKM in the germline V gene. Here the CDR3 reads CASRLRALRGPYEQYF. CDR3 nucleotides: TGTGCCAGCAGGCTTCGCGCACTCAGGGGGCCATACGAGCAGTACTTC.

This clone was counted between two and nine times. The chain carries TRBV28 and TRBJ2-5; D unresolved. Germline assignment: CDR1 MDHEN and CDR2 SYDVKM. V lost 4 bases and J lost 1, with 7 bases in between. There are 13 residues in the CDR3. This CDR3 is CASSSYFQETQYF. CDR3 nucleotide sequence: TGTGCCAGCAGTTCTTACTTCCAAGAGACCCAGTACTTC. Using reference TRBV28 and TRBJ2-5 for the parts outside the CDR3, the full variable domain is DVKVTQSSRYLVKRTGEKVFLECVQDMDHENMFWYRQDPGLGLRLIYFSYDVKMKEKGDIPEGYSVSREKKERFSLILESASTNQTSMYLCASSSYFQETQYFGPGTRLLVL.

The chain uses TRBV5-1 and TRBJ1-5; no reliable D call. Trimming took 0 bases from V and 8 from J, leaving 12 bases between them. This CDR3 contains 14 residues. CDR1 SGHRS and CDR2 YFSETQ come from the germline V gene. CDR3 DNA: TGCGCCAGCAGCTTGGAGCCGGGGTGGAAGCCCCAGCATTTT. Translating it yields CASSLEPGWKPQHF.

The rearrangement joins TRBV2 to TRBJ1-1, with 9 bases lining up with TRBD1. V trimming: 6 bases; J trimming: 6 bases; junction bases outside the gene matches: 11. Germline lookup yields CDR1 SNHLY and CDR2 FYNNEI. The CDR3 totals 15 residues. The CDR3 nucleotides are TGTGCCAGCAGGTTGTGGGGACAGGGAAATTCTGAAGCTTTCTTT. This codes for CASRLWGQGNSEAFF.

This chain uses TRBV6-4 with TRBJ1-1; D gene ambiguous. The CDR3 consists of 13 residues. V was shortened by 6 bases and J by 7 bases, with 15 bases between the two germline ends. CDR1 is MRHNA, CDR2 SNTAGT, per germline. CDR3 sequence reads: CASRAGVEYEAFF. DNA for the CDR3: TGTGCCAGCAGGGCCGGGGTAGAATATGAAGCTTTCTTT.

The chain recombines TRBV5-4 with TRBJ1-1, with TRBD1 as a possible D gene (6 bases). The germline V gene encodes CDR1 SGHNT and CDR2 YYREEE (reference sequence). The length of the CDR3 is 13 residues. Trimming cost V 4 bases and J 8 bases, with 15 bases left between them. The CDR3 coding sequence is TGTGCCAGCAGCGGGGAGGGGGAATTGGAAGCTTTCTTT. It specifies CASSGEGELEAFF.

The rearrangement links TRBV9 to TRBJ2-1, with 13 bases matching TRBD2. The CDR3 loop spans 15 amino acids. In germline, CDR1 is SGDLS, CDR2 YYNGEE. Losses at the gene ends were 3 bases for V and 9 bases for J; bases not matched to a gene: 6. As DNA, the CDR3 is TGTGCCAGCAGCGGGAGGACTAGCGGGAGAGGTGAGCAGTTCTTC. Translating gives CASSGRTSGRGEQFF.

The chain combines TRBV18 with TRBJ2-3; maybe TRBD1 (5 bases). CDR3 length: 14 residues. V was shortened by 2 bases and J by 3 bases, with 9 bases between the two germline ends. The germline CDR1 and CDR2 sequences are KGHSH and LQKENI. CDR3 loop: CASSPSGITDTQYF. In nucleotides, the CDR3 is TGTGCCAGCTCACCATCAGGGATAACAGATACGCAGTATTTT.

V is TRBV5-1 and J is TRBJ2-2, with 7 bases identical to TRBD1. V lost 2 bases, J lost 8 bases, and 3 bases stayed unmatched. The germline V gene has CDR1 SGHRS and CDR2 YFSETQ. This CDR3 spans 13 amino acids. The CDR3 spells CASSLQGLGELFF. The CDR3, as DNA: TGCGCCAGCAGCTTACAGGGGCTGGGGGAGCTGTTTTTT.

This clone was detected only once. The rearrangement links TRBV6-4 to TRBJ1-1; possible D gene TRBD1, 5 bases. This CDR3 comprises 15 residues. The V gene's germline CDR1 is MRHNA and CDR2 SNTAGT. V was clipped by 4 bases and J by 5 bases, with 17 bases between them. In DNA form, the CDR3 reads TGTGCCAGCAGTGCCGCATCAGGGTCTGAGACTGAAGCTTTCTTT. Amino acids: CASSAASGSETEAFF.

This rearrangement joins TRBV9 to TRBJ2-3; 9 nucleotides agree with TRBD2. This CDR3 is 14 amino acids long. Germline CDR1 reads SGDLS; CDR2 reads YYNGEE. V was pared by 2 bases and J by 4 bases, with 2 bases of the junction left unmatched. The CDR3 DNA is TGTGCCAGCAGCGTGAGCGGGGGGTCAGATACGCAGTATTTT. This encodes CASSVSGGSDTQYF.

The V call is TRBV6-6, the J call TRBJ2-5; maybe TRBD2 (6 bases). The CDR3 is 13 residues long. Between the trimmed V and J ends, which lost 7 bases and 4 bases, there was a span of 13 bases. Germline V gives CDR1 MNHNY, CDR2 SVGAGI (reference sequence). CDR3 nucleotides: TGTGCCAGCATTATAAAGGGAGGAGAGACCCAGTACTTC. Its protein product is CASIIKGGETQYF.

This chain uses TRBV5-8 with TRBJ2-5, with no clear D. Germline V lookup: CDR1 SGHTS, CDR2 YDEGEE. Trimming shortened V by 2 bases and J by 5 bases, and 7 bases separated the two germline ends. There are 12 residues in the CDR3. CDR3 region: CASSLSPETQYF. Here the CDR3 DNA reads TGTGCCAGCAGCTTAAGCCCGGAGACCCAGTACTTC.